This T cell receptor beta chain is drawn from a study of early T cells in non-severe SARS-CoV-2 infection. Study information: Chains were unpaired, as sequencing was done on bulk RNA from unsorted whole blood.

V was shortened by 6 bases and J by 5 bases, with 11 bases between the two germline ends. The CDR3 totals 14 residues. As part of library construction, unique molecular identifiers were attached to individual cDNA molecules. A single record per CDR3 protein comes from TCRdb applying MiXCR to the 5' RACE reads. This table has around 53,000 distinct CDR3 sequences, around 10% appearing once. Notes on the study in general: CD4 and private specificities were missed by VDJdb matching, which favored anti-spike CD8 responses.

Comments on this clonotype: Antigen unknown.

The chain has TRBV12-3 or TRBV12-4 and TRBJ1-6; TRBD1 might be the D (5 bases). Specimen: whole blood. The clonotype originates from an adult who was a healthcare worker with PCR-confirmed SARS-CoV-2 infection or an uninfected control (not recorded which). CDR3 sequence: CASSLGPNNSPLHF. DNA of the CDR3: TGTGCCAGCAGCCTGGGACCCAATAATTCACCCCTCCACTTT.